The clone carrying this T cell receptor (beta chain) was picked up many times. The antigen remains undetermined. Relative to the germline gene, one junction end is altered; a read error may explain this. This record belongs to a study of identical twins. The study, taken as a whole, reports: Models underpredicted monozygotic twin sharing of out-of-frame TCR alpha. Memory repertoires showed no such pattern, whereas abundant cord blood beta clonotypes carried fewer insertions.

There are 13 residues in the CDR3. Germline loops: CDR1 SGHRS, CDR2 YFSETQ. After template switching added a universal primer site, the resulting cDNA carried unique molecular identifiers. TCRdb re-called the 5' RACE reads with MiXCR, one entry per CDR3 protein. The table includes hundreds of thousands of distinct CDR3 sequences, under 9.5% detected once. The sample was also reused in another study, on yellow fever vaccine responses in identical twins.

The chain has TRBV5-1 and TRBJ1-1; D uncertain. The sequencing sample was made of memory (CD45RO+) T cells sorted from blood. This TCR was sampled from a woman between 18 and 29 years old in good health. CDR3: CASSTGRNPEAFF. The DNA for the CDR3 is TGCGCCAGCAGCACCGGACGGAACCCTGAAGCTTTCTTT. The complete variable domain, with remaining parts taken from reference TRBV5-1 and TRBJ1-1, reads KAGVTQTPRYLIKTRGQQVTLSCSPISGHRSVSWYQQTPGQGLQFLFEYFSETQRNKGNFPGRFSGRQFSNSRSEMNVSTLELGDSALYLCASSTGRNPEAFFGQGTRLTVV.